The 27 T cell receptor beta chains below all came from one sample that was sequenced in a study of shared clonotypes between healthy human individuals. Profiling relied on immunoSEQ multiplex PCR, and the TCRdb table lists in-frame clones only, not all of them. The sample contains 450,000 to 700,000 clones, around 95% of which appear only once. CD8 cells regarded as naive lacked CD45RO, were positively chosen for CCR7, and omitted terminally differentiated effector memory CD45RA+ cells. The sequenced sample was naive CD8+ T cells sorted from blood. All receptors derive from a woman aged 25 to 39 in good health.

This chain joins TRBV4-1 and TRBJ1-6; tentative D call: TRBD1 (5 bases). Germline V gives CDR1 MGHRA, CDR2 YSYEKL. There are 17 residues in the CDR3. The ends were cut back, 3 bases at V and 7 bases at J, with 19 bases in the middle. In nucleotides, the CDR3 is TGCGCCAGCAGCCACCCCCGGGGCTGGGGCTTGAATTCACCCCTCCACTTT. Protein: CASSHPRGWGLNSPLHF.

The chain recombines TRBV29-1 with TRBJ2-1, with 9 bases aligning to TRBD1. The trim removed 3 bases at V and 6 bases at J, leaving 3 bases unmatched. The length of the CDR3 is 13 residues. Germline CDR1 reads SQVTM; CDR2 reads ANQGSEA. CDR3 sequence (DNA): TGCAGCGTTGACCCGACAGGGGGCAATGAGCAGTTCTTC. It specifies CSVDPTGGNEQFF.

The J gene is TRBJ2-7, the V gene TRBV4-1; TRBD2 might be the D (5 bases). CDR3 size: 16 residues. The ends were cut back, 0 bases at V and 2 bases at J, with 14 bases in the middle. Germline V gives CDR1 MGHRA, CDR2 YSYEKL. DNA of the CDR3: TGCGCCAGCAGCCAAGATCCTCGGGGTGCTGCCTACGAGCAGTACTTC. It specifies CASSQDPRGAAYEQYF.

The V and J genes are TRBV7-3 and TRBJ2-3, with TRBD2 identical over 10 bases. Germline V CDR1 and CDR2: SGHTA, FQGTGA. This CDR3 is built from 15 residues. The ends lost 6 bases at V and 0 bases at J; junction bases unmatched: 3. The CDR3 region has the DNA TGTGCCAGCAGGGCTAGCGGGAGAAGCACAGATACGCAGTATTTT. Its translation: CASRASGRSTDTQYF.

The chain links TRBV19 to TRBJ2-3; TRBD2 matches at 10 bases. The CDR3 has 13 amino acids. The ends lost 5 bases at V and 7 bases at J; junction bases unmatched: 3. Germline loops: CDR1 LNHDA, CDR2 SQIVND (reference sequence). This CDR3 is CASSWTSGNTQYF. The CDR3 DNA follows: TGTGCCAGTAGTTGGACTAGCGGAAATACGCAGTATTTT.

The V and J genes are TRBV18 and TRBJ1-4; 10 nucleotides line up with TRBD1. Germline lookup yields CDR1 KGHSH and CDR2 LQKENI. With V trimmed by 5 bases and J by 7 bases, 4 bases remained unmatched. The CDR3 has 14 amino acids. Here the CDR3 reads CASSRQGAVEKLFF. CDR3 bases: TGTGCCAGCTCAAGACAGGGGGCAGTTGAAAAACTGTTTTTT.

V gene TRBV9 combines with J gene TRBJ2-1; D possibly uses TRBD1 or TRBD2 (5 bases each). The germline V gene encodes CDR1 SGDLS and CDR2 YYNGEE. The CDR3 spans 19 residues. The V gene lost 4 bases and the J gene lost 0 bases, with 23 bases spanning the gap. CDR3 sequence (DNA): TGTGCCAGCAGCACCAAATCCCTGGGGGTGGGAAGCTCCTACAATGAGCAGTTCTTC. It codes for CASSTKSLGVGSSYNEQFF.

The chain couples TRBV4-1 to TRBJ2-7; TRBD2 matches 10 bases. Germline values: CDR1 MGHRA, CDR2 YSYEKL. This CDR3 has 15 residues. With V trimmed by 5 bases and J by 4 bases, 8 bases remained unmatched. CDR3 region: CASSSRTSGGYEQYF. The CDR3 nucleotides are TGCGCCAGCAGCTCTCGGACTAGCGGAGGGTACGAGCAGTACTTC.

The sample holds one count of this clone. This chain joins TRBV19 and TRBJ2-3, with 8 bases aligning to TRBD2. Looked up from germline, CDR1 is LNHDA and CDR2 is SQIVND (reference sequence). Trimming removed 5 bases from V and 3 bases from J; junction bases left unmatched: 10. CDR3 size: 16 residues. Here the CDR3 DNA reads TGTGCCAGTAGTCTCTACTCACTAGCGGATACAGATACGCAGTATTTT. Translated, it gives CASSLYSLADTDTQYF.

DNA for the CDR3: TGTGCCAGCAGCTCCGTTAGTGGCGAGCAGTACTTC. Amino acids: CASSSVSGEQYF. The J gene is TRBJ2-7, the V gene TRBV5-6; D unresolved. Deletions cut 3 bases from V and 6 bases from J, with 10 bases between. Germline V gives CDR1 SGHDT, CDR2 YYEEEE. This CDR3 is built from 12 residues.

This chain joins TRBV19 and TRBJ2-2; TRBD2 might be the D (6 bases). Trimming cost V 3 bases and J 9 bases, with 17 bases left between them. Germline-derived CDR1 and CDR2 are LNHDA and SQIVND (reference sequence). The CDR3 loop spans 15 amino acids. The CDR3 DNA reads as TGTGCCAGTAGTATCACCGGGGGAGGAGTCTGGGAGCTGTTTTTT. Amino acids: CASSITGGGVWELFF.

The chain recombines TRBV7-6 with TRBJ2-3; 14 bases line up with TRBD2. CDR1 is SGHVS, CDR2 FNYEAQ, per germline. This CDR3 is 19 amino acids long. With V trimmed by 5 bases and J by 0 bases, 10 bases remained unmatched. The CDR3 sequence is CASSLPATSGRASTDTQYF. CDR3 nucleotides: TGTGCCAGCAGCCTACCGGCGACTAGCGGGAGGGCTAGCACAGATACGCAGTATTTT.

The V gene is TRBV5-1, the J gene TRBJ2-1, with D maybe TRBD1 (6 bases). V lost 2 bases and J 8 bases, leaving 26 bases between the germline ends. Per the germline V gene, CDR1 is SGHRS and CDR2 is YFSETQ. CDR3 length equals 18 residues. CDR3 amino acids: CASSFFQASRGVGYEQFF. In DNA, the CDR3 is TGCGCCAGCAGCTTTTTCCAGGCCAGCAGGGGAGTAGGGTATGAGCAGTTCTTC.

CDR3 nucleotide sequence: TGTGCCAGCAGCCACGACACCGACACAGATACGCAGTATTTT. It specifies CASSHDTDTDTQYF. J is TRBJ2-3 and V is TRBV13; D call uncertain. CDR1 and CDR2 from the germline V gene are PRHDT and FYEKMQ (reference sequence). The germline V and J ends were trimmed by 5 bases and 2 bases, with 11 bases remaining between them. The CDR3 length is 14 residues.

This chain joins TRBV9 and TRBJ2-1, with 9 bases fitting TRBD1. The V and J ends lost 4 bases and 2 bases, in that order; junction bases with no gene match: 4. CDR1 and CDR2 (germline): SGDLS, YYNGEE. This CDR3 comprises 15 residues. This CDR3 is CASSSRQGAYNEQFF. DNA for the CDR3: TGTGCCAGCAGCTCCCGACAGGGGGCCTACAATGAGCAGTTCTTC.

The CDR3 loop reads CASSLLQGFNEQFF. In DNA, the CDR3 is TGTGCCAGCAGTTTATTACAGGGATTCAATGAGCAGTTCTTC. The chain is built from TRBV28 and TRBJ2-1; D is perhaps TRBD1 (6 bases). The germline V gene encodes CDR1 MDHEN and CDR2 SYDVKM. V was pared by 1 base and J by 6 bases, with 10 bases between. The CDR3 is 14 residues long. Filled out from reference TRBV28 and TRBJ2-1, the complete variable domain reads DVKVTQSSRYLVKRTGEKVFLECVQDMDHENMFWYRQDPGLGLRLIYFSYDVKMKEKGDIPEGYSVSREKKERFSLILESASTNQTSMYLCASSLLQGFNEQFFGPGTRLTVL.

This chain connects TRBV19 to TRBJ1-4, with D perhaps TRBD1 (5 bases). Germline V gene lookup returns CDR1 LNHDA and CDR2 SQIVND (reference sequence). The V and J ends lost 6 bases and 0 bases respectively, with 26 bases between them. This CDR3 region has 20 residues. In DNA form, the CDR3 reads TGTGCCAGTAGCATCTTCGATCTACGGGACGCCTTTGCAACTAATGAAAAACTGTTTTTT. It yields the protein CASSIFDLRDAFATNEKLFF. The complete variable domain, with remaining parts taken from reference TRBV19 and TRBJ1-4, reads DGGITQSPKYLFRKEGQNVTLSCEQNLNHDAMYWYRQDPGQGLRLIYYSQIVNDFQKGDIAEGYSVSREKKESFPLTVTSAQKNPTAFYLCASSIFDLRDAFATNEKLFFGSGTQLSVL.

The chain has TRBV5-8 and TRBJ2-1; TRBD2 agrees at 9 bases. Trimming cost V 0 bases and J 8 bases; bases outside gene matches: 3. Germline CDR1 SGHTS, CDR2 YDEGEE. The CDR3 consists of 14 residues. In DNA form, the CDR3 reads TGTGCCAGCAGCTTGGCGGGACTAGCAGATGAGCAGTTCTTC. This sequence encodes CASSLAGLADEQFF.

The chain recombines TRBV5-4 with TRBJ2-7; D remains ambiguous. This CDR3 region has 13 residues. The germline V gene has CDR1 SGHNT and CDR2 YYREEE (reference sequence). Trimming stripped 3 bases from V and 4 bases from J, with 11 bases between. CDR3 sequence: CASSSPPGYEQYF. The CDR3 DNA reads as TGTGCCAGCAGCTCACCCCCCGGATACGAGCAGTACTTC.

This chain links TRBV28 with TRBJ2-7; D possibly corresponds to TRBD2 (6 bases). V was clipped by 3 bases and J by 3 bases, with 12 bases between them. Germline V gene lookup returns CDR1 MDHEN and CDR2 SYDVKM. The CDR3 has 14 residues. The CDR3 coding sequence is TGTGCCAGCAGTTTTCGAGGCGGGATCTACGAGCAGTACTTC. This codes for CASSFRGGIYEQYF.

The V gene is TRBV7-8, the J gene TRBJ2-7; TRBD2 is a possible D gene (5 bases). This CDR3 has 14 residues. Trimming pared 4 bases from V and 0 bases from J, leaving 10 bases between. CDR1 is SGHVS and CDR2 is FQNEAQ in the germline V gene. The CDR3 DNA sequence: TGTGCCAGCAGCTCGGACTGGAGCTCCTACGAGCAGTACTTC. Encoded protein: CASSSDWSSYEQYF.

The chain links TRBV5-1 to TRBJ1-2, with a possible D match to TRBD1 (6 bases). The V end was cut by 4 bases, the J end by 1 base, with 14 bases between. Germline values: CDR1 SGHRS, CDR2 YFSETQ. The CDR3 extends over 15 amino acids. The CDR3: CASSTAGVGNYGYTF. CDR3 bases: TGCGCCAGCAGCACGGCAGGGGTAGGTAACTATGGCTACACCTTC.

CDR3 DNA: TGCGCCAGCAAACCTAGCGGGAGGGTCCAAGAGACCCAGTACTTC. Translated: CASKPSGRVQETQYF. The chain is built from TRBV5-1 and TRBJ2-5; 12 bases map to TRBD2. The V gene end was trimmed by 6 bases and the J gene end by 1 base; junction bases not matched to a gene: 4. The CDR3 is 15 amino acids. Germline CDR1 is SGHRS and CDR2 is YFSETQ.

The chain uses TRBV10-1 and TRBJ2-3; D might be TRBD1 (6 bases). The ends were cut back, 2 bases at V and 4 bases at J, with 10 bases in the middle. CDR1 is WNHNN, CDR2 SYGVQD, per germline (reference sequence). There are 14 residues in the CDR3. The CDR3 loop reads CASSEGPGADTQYF. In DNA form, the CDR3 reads TGCGCCAGCAGTGAGGGTCCAGGGGCAGATACGCAGTATTTT.

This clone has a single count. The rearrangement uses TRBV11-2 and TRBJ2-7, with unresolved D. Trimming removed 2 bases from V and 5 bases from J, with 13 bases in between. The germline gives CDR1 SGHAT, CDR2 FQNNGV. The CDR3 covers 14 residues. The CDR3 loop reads CASSLYAREDEQYF. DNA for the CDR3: TGTGCCAGCAGCTTATATGCCCGAGAGGACGAGCAGTACTTC.

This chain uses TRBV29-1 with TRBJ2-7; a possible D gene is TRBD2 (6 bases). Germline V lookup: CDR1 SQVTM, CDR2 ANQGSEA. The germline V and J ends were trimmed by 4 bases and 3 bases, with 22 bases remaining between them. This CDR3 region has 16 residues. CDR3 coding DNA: TGCAGCGTTGTTAGCGCCGGGAGATCGGTAATCTACGAGCAGTACTTC. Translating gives CSVVSAGRSVIYEQYF.

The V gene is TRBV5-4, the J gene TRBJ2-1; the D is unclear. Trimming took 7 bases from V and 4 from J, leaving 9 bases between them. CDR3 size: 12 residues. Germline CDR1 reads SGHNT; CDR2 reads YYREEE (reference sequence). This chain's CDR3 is CASGMGYNEQFF. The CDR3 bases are TGTGCCAGCGGTATGGGTTACAATGAGCAGTTCTTC.